A selection of T cell receptor beta chains follows, all from one sample in a study of cytomegalovirus exposure and HLA in healthy donors. Generated by immunoSEQ multiplex PCR, the TCRdb table keeps only in-frame clones and is missing some. The table shows 150,000 to 200,000 clones, with 85% occurring only once. Sequencing was carried out using PBMCs. These receptors were collected from a man between 18 and 29 years old in good health and CMV-seropositive. Each CDR3 is given without its conserved first and last residue. The D gene is left open where the match is weak. Clone size is given for some rows only: seen once, a few or many times, or a class if the clone is expanded.

size | D | V | CDR3
NA | NA | TRBV21-1 | ASSNRRGGYEQY
NA | NA | TRBV5-6 | ASSQFNTEAF
NA | NA | TRBV7-9 | ASSLEAGTDTQY
NA | NA | TRBV7-9 | ASSLNTEAF
NA | NA | TRBV11-3 | ASSPNTGTEAF
NA | NA | TRBV9 | ASTSRQGSYNEQF
NA | NA | TRBV9 | ASSLGLTGTEAF
NA | TRBD1 | TRBV6-1 | ASTLGQGNTEAF
NA | NA | TRBV21-1 | ASSKGDGQDLFTYEQY
NA | TRBD1 | TRBV7-9 | ASSTDRIRFAF
NA | TRBD2 | TRBV5-4 | ASSLVAGGSSYEQY
NA | NA | TRBV5-8 | ASSLGRGGLTDTQY
once | TRBD2 | TRBV9 | ASTSGGEQETQY
NA | TRBD2 | TRBV13 | ASSLGGGFYEQY
NA | TRBD1 | TRBV30 | AWRRTGGTEAF
NA | NA | TRBV7-2 | ASSLVRNQWGSNTEAF
NA | NA | TRBV15 | ATSRGLESYNEQF
few | TRBD2 | TRBV9 | ASSAKITSGGFGEQF
once | TRBD1 | TRBV19 | ASSTPGQAPVRGYT
NA | TRBD2 | TRBV4-3 | ASSLGLGPDTQY
NA | NA | TRBV20-1 | SASRTEAF
NA | TRBD1 | TRBV15 | ATSGGTDNQPQH
NA | TRBD1 | TRBV7-6 | ASSTRTGGPNYEQY
NA | NA | TRBV7-9 | ASSFGGLYEQY
NA | TRBD1 | TRBV18 | ASSPSGQDNYGYT
NA | NA | TRBV5-6 | ASSLGPLPPEQY
NA | NA | TRBV19 | ASSRGGARNEQF
NA | TRBD1 | TRBV2 | ASSDRGRKDHVGDTQY
NA | TRBD2 | TRBV27 | ASSLFPLAGVAGTDTQY
NA | TRBD2 | TRBV29-1 | SVEVAGGWNEQF
NA | NA | TRBV30 | AWSQGSYEQY
NA | TRBD1 | TRBV11-1 | ASSLNRDSNEKLF
NA | TRBD1 | TRBV4-3 | ASSGRQGSTGELF
NA | NA | TRBV18 | ASSPRRAGDTQY
NA | TRBD2 | TRBV18 | ASSPPPGGRDEQY
NA | TRBD2 | TRBV6-1 | ASSEVAGTAQY
NA | NA | TRBV19 | ASISRQASSGNTIY
NA | TRBD2 | TRBV5-1 | ASSLGRAGGRIDEQF
NA | NA | TRBV4-1 | ASSQEGWGTQY
NA | NA | TRBV28 | ASSLLSGVETQY
NA | TRBD2 | TRBV4-1 | ASSQARTSGGAGETQY
NA | TRBD2 | TRBV13 | ASSRPSRGGHTGELF
few | NA | TRBV19 | ASSTRTDNTDTQY
NA | TRBD1 | TRBV7-9 | ASSNQPGQGPSEQY
few | NA | TRBV11-1 | ASIPGIGENTEAF
NA | TRBD1 | TRBV19 | ATSGTANTGELF
NA | TRBD1 | TRBV5-5 | ASSLLGTAYEQY
NA | TRBD1 | TRBV9 | ASSVSGTGYNEQF
NA | TRBD2 | TRBV19 | ASTRAGDSYNEQF
NA | TRBD2 | TRBV7-3 | ASSPRTSGGANTGELF
once | TRBD1 | TRBV4-3 | ASSQDWGQSGANGLT
NA | NA | TRBV10-3 | AIQGGDRLGQY
NA | TRBD2 | TRBV9 | ASSVGAGGPFLSNEQF
NA | NA | TRBV10-3 | AISSDRAGNTIY
NA | TRBD2 | TRBV5-4 | APSHSGAYNEQF
NA | TRBD2 | TRBV6-5 | ASSPHQRGGDTQY
NA | TRBD1 | TRBV5-4 | ASSLGQGRGNEQF